These T cell receptor beta chains were read from a single sample in a study of cytomegalovirus exposure and HLA in healthy donors. Only in-frame clones appear in the TCRdb table, and some are missing; sequencing was by immunoSEQ multiplex PCR. The sample has 110,000 to 150,000 clones; around 80% are singletons. Sequenced material: PBMCs. Receptors were obtained from a man aged 35 to 55 in good health and CMV-seronegative. CDR3s include the opening cysteine and the closing phenylalanine or tryptophan. D genes are given only for firm matches. Some rows mark clone size as missing; the rest say once, few, many or name a class of expanded clone.

>NA|TRBV9|NA|TRBJ2-7
CASSVGGHSSYEQYF
TGTGCCAGCAGCGTTGGGGGACATAGCTCCTACGAGCAGTACTTC
>NA|TRBV18|TRBD1|TRBJ2-7
CASSPGTAVYEQYF
TGTGCCAGCTCACCGGGGACAGCCGTCTACGAGCAGTACTTC
>NA|TRBV7-3|TRBD2|TRBJ2-5
CATGAGNGETQYF
TGTGCCACCGGAGCGGGGAACGGAGAGACCCAGTACTTC
>NA|TRBV5-4|TRBD2|TRBJ2-1
CASSLNPGTSGGGGVF
TGTGCCAGCAGCTTGAACCCGGGTACTAGCGGGGGGGGTGGGGTCTTC
>few|TRBV19|TRBD1|TRBJ2-1
CASNQQGNEQFF
TGTGCCAGTAACCAACAGGGGAATGAGCAGTTCTTC
>NA|TRBV5-1|NA|TRBJ2-3
CASSSGGTDTQYF
TGCGCCAGCAGCTCGGGGGGCACAGATACGCAGTATTTT
>NA|TRBV5-1|TRBD1|TRBJ2-3
CASSSTGGVTDTQYF
TGCGCCAGCAGTTCGACAGGGGGAGTGACAGATACGCAGTATTTT
>NA|TRBV5-6|TRBD1|TRBJ2-7
CASSFGTAYEQYF
TGTGCCAGCAGCTTTGGGACAGCCTACGAGCAGTACTTC
>NA|TRBV19|NA|TRBJ1-3
CASSISLPSGNTIYF
TGTGCCAGTAGTATTTCCCTACCCTCTGGAAACACCATATATTTT
>NA|TRBV5-1|NA|TRBJ1-2
CASSLDFRGQAYGYTF
TGCGCCAGCAGCTTGGACTTCAGGGGCCAGGCCTATGGCTACACCTTC
>NA|TRBV9|NA|TRBJ2-7
CASSGDFGDEQYF
TGTGCCAGCAGTGGGGACTTTGGGGACGAGCAGTACTTC
>NA|TRBV2|TRBD1|TRBJ2-7
CASSEPGQTLSHEQYF
TGTGCCAGCAGCGAGCCGGGACAGACATTAAGCCACGAGCAGTACTTC
>NA|TRBV6-5|TRBD1|TRBJ2-2
CASSYSGTVNTGELFF
TGTGCCAGCAGTTACTCCGGGACAGTAAACACCGGGGAGCTGTTTTTT
>NA|TRBV28|TRBD1|TRBJ2-1
CASSLTGETWNEQFF
TGTGCCAGCAGTTTGACAGGGGAAACATGGAATGAGCAGTTCTTC
>few|TRBV29-1|NA|TRBJ2-6
CTPNSGANVLTF
TGCACCCCAAACTCTGGGGCCAACGTCCTGACTTTC
>few|TRBV9|NA|TRBJ1-5
CASTRGQYSNQPQHF
TGTGCCAGCACACGAGGACAGTATAGCAATCAGCCCCAGCATTTT
>few|TRBV4-1|TRBD1|TRBJ2-3
CASSQPRGLGTDTQYF
TGCGCCAGCAGCCAGCCGAGGGGGCTTGGCACAGATACGCAGTATTTT
>NA|TRBV11-2|TRBD1|TRBJ1-2
CASSRDRGQAGYTF
TGTGCCAGCAGCCGGGACAGGGGGCAGGCGGGCTACACCTTC
>NA|TRBV5-4|NA|TRBJ2-1
CASSLPGDEFF
TGTGCCAGCAGCTTGCCAGGGGATGAGTTCTTC
>NA|TRBV6-5|TRBD1|TRBJ1-6
CASSGGTAYNSPLHF
TGTGCCAGCAGTGGGGGGACAGCGTATAATTCACCCCTCCACTTT
>NA|TRBV2|NA|TRBJ2-7
CASMDSGSRYF
TGTGCCAGCATGGATTCGGGAAGCCGGTACTTC
>NA|TRBV30|TRBD2|TRBJ2-1
CAWSGSSGGLQDNEQFF
TGTGCCTGGAGTGGTTCTAGCGGGGGGCTACAGGATAATGAGCAGTTCTTC
>NA|TRBV6-5|TRBD1|TRBJ1-6
CASSQPGTGTTLHF
TGTGCCAGCAGTCAGCCCGGGACAGGGACTACCCTCCACTTT
>few|TRBV27|TRBD1|TRBJ2-7
CASSLETGTSYEQYF
TGTGCCAGCAGTTTGGAGACAGGGACCTCCTACGAGCAGTACTTC
>once|TRBV28|TRBD2|TRBJ2-7
CASGGVGSPSYEQYF
TGTGCCAGCGGGGGGGTGGGGTCACCCTCCTACGAGCAGTACTTC
>few|TRBV15|TRBD2|TRBJ2-1
CATSREAGGSNEQFF
TGTGCCACCAGCAGAGAAGCGGGGGGCTCCAATGAGCAGTTCTTC
>few|TRBV6-1|TRBD1|TRBJ1-2
CASSSNQGAGYGYTF
TGTGCCAGCAGTTCGAACCAGGGGGCAGGCTATGGCTACACCTTC
>NA|TRBV19|TRBD2|TRBJ2-1
CASSIGLAGINEQFF
TGTGCCAGTAGTATCGGACTAGCGGGGATCAATGAGCAGTTCTTC
>NA|TRBV18|TRBD1|TRBJ2-7
CASSPDRSYEQYF
TGTGCCAGCTCACCGGACAGGTCCTACGAGCAGTACTTC
>NA|TRBV7-3|TRBD1|TRBJ2-3
CASSPTGGVSDTQYF
TGTGCCAGCAGCCCAACAGGGGGCGTCTCGGATACGCAGTATTTT
>NA|TRBV4-2|NA|TRBJ2-2
CASSQVNGNTGELFF
TGTGCCAGCAGCCAAGTTAACGGGAACACCGGGGAGCTGTTTTTT
>NA|TRBV28|NA|TRBJ1-2
CASRPGGRDYGYTF
TGTGCCAGCAGACCGGGGGGCCGGGACTATGGCTACACCTTC
>NA|TRBV5-1|NA|TRBJ2-3
CASARQYSTDTQYF
TGCGCCAGCGCGAGGCAGTACAGCACAGATACGCAGTATTTT
>NA|TRBV7-2|TRBD1|TRBJ1-2
CASSLATGGVNGGYTF
TGTGCCAGCAGCTTAGCGACAGGGGGTGTGAACGGTGGCTACACCTTC
>few|TRBV11-2|NA|TRBJ2-7
CASSFWLPTTYEQYF
TGTGCCAGCAGCTTTTGGTTACCTACCACCTACGAGCAGTACTTC
>NA|TRBV25-1|TRBD1|TRBJ1-1
CATYPLDRGDTEAFF
TGTGCCACCTACCCACTGGACAGGGGGGATACTGAAGCTTTCTTT
>NA|TRBV7-9|NA|TRBJ2-2
CASSRGYTGELFF
TGTGCCAGCAGCCGAGGGTACACCGGGGAGCTGTTTTTT
>few|TRBV29-1|TRBD1|TRBJ2-7
CSACQGAIASEQYF
TGCAGCGCCTGTCAGGGGGCAATAGCAAGCGAGCAGTACTTC
>NA|TRBV6-6|TRBD1|TRBJ2-5
CATRKDVGGVETQYF
TGTGCCACCCGAAAGGACGTAGGGGGCGTCGAGACCCAGTACTTC
>NA|TRBV19|TRBD1|TRBJ1-5
CASRWGQGNQPQHF
TGTGCCAGTAGATGGGGACAGGGCAATCAGCCCCAGCATTTT
>few|TRBV28|TRBD1|TRBJ1-6
CASSFSTGAGYNSPLHF
TGTGCCAGCAGTTTTAGTACAGGGGCGGGTTATAATTCACCCCTCCACTTT
>NA|TRBV10-2|TRBD2|TRBJ2-2
CASSVSGGPNTGELFF
TGCGCCAGCAGTGTGAGCGGGGGGCCTAACACCGGGGAGCTGTTTTTT